This TCR beta chain was identified during a study of blood T cell repertoires in COVID-19. Background on the study: Samples of COVID-19 (acute and convalescent) were obtained from the United States, Italy and Spain. Sample material is recorded as cDNA or gDNA derived from T cells, B-cell-depleted T cells, or PBMCs.

Trimming removed 3 bases from V and 2 bases from J; junction bases left unmatched: 6. The CDR3 consists of 15 residues. Germline CDR1 is LGHDT and CDR2 is YNNKEL (reference sequence). Authors' processing steps: How many nucleated cells were present was estimated from reference gene primer amplification. Here immunoSEQ multiplex PCR was the method, and the copy in TCRdb shows in-frame clones only, minus some. That table furnishes V, J and clone size, whereas the DNA furnished D and trimming. The sample contains about 38,000 clones, about 90% of which appear only once. This chain links TRBV3-1 (or the pseudogene TRBV3-2) with TRBJ2-7; 8 bases agree with TRBD2. This TCR was recovered from a man aged 60 to 75 with active or convalescent COVID-19. The sequenced material came from peripheral blood. CDR3 protein: CASSQAGTRAYEQYF. CDR3 DNA sequence: TGTGCCAGCAGCCAGGCGGGGACTAGGGCCTACGAGCAGTACTTC.